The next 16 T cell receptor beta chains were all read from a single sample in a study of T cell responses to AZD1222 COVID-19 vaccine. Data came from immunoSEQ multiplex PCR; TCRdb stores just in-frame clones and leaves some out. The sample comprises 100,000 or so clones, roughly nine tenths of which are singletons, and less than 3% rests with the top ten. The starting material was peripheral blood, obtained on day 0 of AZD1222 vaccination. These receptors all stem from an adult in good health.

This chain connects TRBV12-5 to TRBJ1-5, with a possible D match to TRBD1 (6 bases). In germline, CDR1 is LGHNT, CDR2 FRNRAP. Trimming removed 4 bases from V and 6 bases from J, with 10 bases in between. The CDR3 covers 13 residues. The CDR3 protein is CASGSTGFQPQHF. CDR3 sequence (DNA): TGTGCTAGTGGTTCTACAGGGTTTCAGCCCCAGCATTTT.

CDR3 amino acids: CASSGGALLGYTF. DNA of the CDR3: TGTGCCAGCAGTGGGGGTGCTCTATTGGGCTACACCTTC. This sequence joins TRBV25-1 and TRBJ1-2; D unclear. CDR3 length: 13 amino acids. Germline V CDR1 and CDR2: MGHDK, SYGVNS. V gave up 4 bases and J gave up 8 bases, with 14 bases separating them.

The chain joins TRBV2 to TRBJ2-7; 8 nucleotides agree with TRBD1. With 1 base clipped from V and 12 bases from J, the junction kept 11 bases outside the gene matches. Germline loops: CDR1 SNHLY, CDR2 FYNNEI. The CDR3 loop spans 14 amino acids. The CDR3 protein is CASSEGGTGYPLYF. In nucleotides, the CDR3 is TGTGCCAGCAGTGAAGGAGGGACAGGTTACCCCTTGTACTTC.

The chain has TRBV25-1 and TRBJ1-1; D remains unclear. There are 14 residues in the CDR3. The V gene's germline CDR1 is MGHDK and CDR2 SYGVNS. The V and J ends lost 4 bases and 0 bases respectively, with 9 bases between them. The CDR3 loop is CASSGWTVNTEAFF. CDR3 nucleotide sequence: TGTGCCAGCAGTGGATGGACCGTGAACACTGAAGCTTTCTTT.

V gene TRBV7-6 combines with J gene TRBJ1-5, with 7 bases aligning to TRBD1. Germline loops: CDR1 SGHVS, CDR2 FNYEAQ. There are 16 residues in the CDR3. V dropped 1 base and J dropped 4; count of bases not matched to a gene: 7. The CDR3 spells CASSLGGDSRNQPQHF. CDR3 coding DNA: TGTGCCAGCAGCTTAGGTGGGGACAGTCGGAATCAGCCCCAGCATTTT. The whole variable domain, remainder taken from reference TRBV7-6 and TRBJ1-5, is GAGVSQSPRYKVTKRGQDVALRCDPISGHVSLYWYRQALGQGPEFLTYFNYEAQQDKSGLPNDRFSAERPEGSISTLTIQRTEQRDSAMYRCASSLGGDSRNQPQHFGDGTRLSIL.

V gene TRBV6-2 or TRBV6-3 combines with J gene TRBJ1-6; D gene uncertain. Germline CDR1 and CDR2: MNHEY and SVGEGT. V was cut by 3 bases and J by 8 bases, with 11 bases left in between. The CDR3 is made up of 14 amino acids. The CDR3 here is CASSYRGRDSPLHF. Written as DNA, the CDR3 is TGTGCCAGCAGTTATCGAGGTAGAGATTCACCCCTCCACTTT.

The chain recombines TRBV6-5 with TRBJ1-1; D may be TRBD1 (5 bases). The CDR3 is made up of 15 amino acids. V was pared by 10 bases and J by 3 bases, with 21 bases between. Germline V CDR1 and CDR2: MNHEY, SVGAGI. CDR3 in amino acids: CATTKSGNLYTEAFF. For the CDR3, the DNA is TGTGCCACCACCAAATCAGGGAACTTATACACTGAAGCTTTCTTT.

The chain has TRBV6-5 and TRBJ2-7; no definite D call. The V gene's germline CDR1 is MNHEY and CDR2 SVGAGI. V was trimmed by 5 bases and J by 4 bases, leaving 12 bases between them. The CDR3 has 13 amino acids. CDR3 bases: TGTGCCAGCAGTACTATGGGTGGGTACGAGCAGTACTTC. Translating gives CASSTMGGYEQYF.

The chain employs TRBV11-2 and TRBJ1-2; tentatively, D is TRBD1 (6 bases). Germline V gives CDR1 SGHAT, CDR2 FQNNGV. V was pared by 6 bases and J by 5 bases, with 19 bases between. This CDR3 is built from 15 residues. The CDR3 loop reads CASSLDPGQLYGYTF. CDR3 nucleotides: TGTGCCAGCAGTCTAGACCCTGGACAGCTGTATGGCTACACCTTC.

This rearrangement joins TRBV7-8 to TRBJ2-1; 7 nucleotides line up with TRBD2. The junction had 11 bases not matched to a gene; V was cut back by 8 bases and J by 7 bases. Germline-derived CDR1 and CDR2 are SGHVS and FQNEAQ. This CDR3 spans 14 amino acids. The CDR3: CASRGRDLFNEQFF. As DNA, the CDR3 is TGTGCCAGCCGGGGGAGGGATCTTTTTAATGAGCAGTTCTTC.

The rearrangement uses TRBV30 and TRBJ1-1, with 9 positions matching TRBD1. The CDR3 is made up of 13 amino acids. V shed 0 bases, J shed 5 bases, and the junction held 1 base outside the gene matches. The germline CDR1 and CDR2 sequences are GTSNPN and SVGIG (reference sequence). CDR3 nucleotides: TGTGCCTGGAGTGTACAGGGGGCGACTGAAGCTTTCTTT. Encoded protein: CAWSVQGATEAFF.

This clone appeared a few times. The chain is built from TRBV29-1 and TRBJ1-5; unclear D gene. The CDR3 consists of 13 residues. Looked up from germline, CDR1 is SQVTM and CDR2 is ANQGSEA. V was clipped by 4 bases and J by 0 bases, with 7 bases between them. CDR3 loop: CSVGENSNQPQHF. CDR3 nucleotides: TGCAGCGTTGGGGAGAATAGCAATCAGCCCCAGCATTTT.

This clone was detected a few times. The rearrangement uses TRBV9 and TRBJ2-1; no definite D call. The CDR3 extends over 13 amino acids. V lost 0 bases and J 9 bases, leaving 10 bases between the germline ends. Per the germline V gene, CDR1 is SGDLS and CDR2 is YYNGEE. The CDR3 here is CASSVGDGPEQFF. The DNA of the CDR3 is TGTGCCAGCAGCGTAGGCGACGGTCCTGAGCAGTTCTTC.

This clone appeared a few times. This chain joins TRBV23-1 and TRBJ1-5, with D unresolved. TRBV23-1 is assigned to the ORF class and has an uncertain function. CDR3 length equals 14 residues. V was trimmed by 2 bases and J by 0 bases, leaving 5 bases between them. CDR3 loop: CASSQDNSNQPQHF. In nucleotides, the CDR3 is TGCGCCAGCAGTCAAGACAATAGCAATCAGCCCCAGCATTTT.

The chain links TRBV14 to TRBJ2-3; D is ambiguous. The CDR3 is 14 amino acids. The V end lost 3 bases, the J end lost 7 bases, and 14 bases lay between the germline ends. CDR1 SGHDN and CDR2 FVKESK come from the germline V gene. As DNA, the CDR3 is TGTGCCAGCAGCCAGCGGCCCCAAATCTATACGCAGTATTTT. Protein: CASSQRPQIYTQYF.

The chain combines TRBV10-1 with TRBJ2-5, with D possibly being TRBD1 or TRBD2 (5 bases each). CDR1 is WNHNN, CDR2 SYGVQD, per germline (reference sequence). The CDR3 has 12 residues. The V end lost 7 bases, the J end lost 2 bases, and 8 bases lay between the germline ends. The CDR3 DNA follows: TGCGCCAGCATGGGGGAGCAAGAGACCCAGTACTTC. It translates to CASMGEQETQYF.